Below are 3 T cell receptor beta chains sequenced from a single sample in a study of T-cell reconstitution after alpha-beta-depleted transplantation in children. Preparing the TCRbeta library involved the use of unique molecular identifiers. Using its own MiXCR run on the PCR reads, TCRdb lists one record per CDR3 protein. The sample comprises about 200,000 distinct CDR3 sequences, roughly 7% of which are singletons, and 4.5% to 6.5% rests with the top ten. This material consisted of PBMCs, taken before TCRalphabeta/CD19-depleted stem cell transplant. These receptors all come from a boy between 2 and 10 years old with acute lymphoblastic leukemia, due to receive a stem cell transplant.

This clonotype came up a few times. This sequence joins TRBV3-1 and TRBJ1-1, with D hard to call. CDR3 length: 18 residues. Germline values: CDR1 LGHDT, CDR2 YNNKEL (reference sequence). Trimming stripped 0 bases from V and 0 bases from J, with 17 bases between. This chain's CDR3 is CASSQDRGSRQVNTEAFF. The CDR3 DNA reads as TGTGCCAGCAGCCAAGATCGAGGTTCTCGGCAGGTGAACACTGAAGCTTTCTTT.

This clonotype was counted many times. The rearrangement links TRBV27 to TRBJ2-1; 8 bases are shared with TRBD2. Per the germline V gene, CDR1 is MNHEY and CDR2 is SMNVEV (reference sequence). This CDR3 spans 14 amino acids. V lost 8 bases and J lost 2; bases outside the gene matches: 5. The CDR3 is CASRAGDPYNEQFF. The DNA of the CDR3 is TGTGCCAGCCGAGCGGGAGATCCCTACAATGAGCAGTTCTTC.

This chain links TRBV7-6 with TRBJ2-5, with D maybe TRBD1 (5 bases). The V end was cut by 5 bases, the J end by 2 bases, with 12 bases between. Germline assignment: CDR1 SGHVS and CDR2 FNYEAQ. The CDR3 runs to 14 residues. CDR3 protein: CASSAPTAQETQYF. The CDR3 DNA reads TGTGCCAGCAGCGCTCCGACAGCGCAAGAGACCCAGTACTTC.